What follows are 20 T cell receptor beta chains derived from one specimen sequenced in a study of cytomegalovirus exposure and HLA in healthy donors. It was with 60 Vbeta and 13 Jbeta primers that the PCR ran. Sequencing was performed with immunoSEQ multiplex PCR; in TCRdb, only in-frame clones are kept and a portion is missing. The data hold under 65,000 clones, with around 80% observed a single time. Sequenced: PBMCs. Source of these receptors: a man between 25 and 39 years old in good health and CMV-seropositive.

This clone appeared once. CDR3 sequence: CASSSGGGVGYF. DNA of the CDR3: TGCGCCAGCAGCTCGGGGGGGGGCGTCGGGTACTTC. This sequence joins TRBV5-1 and TRBJ2-4; 8 positions match TRBD2. V was pared by 3 bases and J by 15 bases, with 8 bases of the junction left unmatched. CDR3 size: 12 residues. CDR1 and CDR2 (germline): SGHRS, YFSETQ.

The V and J genes are TRBV15 and TRBJ2-1; 10 bases agree with TRBD2. The CDR3 totals 15 residues. From germline, CDR1 is LNHNV and CDR2 YYDKDF (reference sequence). With 5 bases clipped from V and 4 bases from J, the junction kept 5 bases outside the gene matches. This chain's CDR3 is CATSGAGGAYNEQFF. CDR3 sequence (DNA): TGTGCCACCAGCGGAGCGGGGGGGGCGTACAATGAGCAGTTCTTC.

The chain links TRBV18 to TRBJ2-3; maybe TRBD1 (6 bases). V was pared by 3 bases and J by 2 bases, with 12 bases between. The V gene's germline CDR1 is KGHSH and CDR2 LQKENI. The length of the CDR3 is 15 residues. CDR3 bases: TGTGCCAGCTCACCGGCCGGACAGTCCACAGATACGCAGTATTTT. Its protein product is CASSPAGQSTDTQYF.

The chain couples TRBV2 to TRBJ2-7, with a tentative D call TRBD1 (6 bases). Looked up from germline, CDR1 is SNHLY and CDR2 is FYNNEI. With 6 bases removed from V and 2 bases from J, the gap between germline ends came to 14 bases. The CDR3 contains 14 residues. This CDR3 is CASSATGNPYEQYF. Here the CDR3 DNA reads TGTGCCAGCAGCGCTACAGGGAATCCCTACGAGCAGTACTTC.

This sequence joins TRBV7-2 and TRBJ1-5; D perhaps matches TRBD1 (5 bases). Trimming removed 1 base at V and 4 bases at J, with 17 bases between. Germline V gene data show CDR1 as SGHTA and CDR2 as FQGNSA. The CDR3 extends over 17 amino acids. This CDR3 reads CASSLDRTGVGNQPQHF. CDR3 coding DNA: TGTGCCAGCAGCTTAGACAGGACGGGCGTGGGGAATCAGCCCCAGCATTTT.

The rearrangement uses TRBV5-5 and TRBJ1-2, with 10 bases that match TRBD1. The V gene's germline CDR1 is SGHKS and CDR2 YYEKEE (reference sequence). With V trimmed by 4 bases and J by 5 bases, 11 bases remained unmatched. This CDR3 is built from 16 residues. The CDR3 sequence is CASSQNLGTGAYGYTF. In nucleotides, the CDR3 is TGTGCCAGCAGCCAGAACCTTGGGACAGGGGCATATGGCTACACCTTC.

This chain links TRBV29-1 with TRBJ1-1; tentative D call: TRBD1 (5 bases). With 3 bases removed from V and 3 bases from J, the gap between germline ends came to 11 bases. Germline CDR1 SQVTM, CDR2 ANQGSEA. The CDR3 contains 13 residues. In DNA form, the CDR3 reads TGCAGCGTTGACAGCAGGGAACACACTGAAGCTTTCTTT. This sequence encodes CSVDSREHTEAFF.

There are a few counts of this clone. This chain joins TRBV12-5 and TRBJ1-1; possible D gene TRBD1, 5 bases. V was clipped by 10 bases and J by 4 bases, with 19 bases between them. The CDR3 contains 14 residues. The V gene's germline CDR1 is LGHNT and CDR2 FRNRAP. CDR3 sequence: CATSGLGGSTEAFF. CDR3 in DNA: TGTGCTACTTCGGGTCTGGGGGGAAGCACTGAAGCTTTCTTT.

The chain links TRBV7-9 to TRBJ2-7, with TRBD1 matching 8 bases. The CDR3 is made up of 16 amino acids. Germline CDR1 reads SEHNR; CDR2 reads FQNEAQ (reference sequence). J gave up 1 base and V 3 bases, and 8 bases lay outside the gene matches. The CDR3: CASSLVGTGTSYEQYF. The CDR3 nucleotides are TGTGCCAGCAGCTTGGTAGGGACAGGCACATCCTACGAGCAGTACTTC.

V is TRBV9 and J is TRBJ2-5; 7 bases agree with TRBD2. Trimming cost V 7 bases and J 1 base; bases outside gene matches: 7. The germline V gene encodes CDR1 SGDLS and CDR2 YYNGEE. The CDR3 covers 14 residues. The CDR3 spells CASSSSSGQETQYF. CDR3 in DNA: TGTGCCAGCTCCTCTTCTAGCGGCCAAGAGACCCAGTACTTC. The whole variable domain, filled in from reference TRBV9 and TRBJ2-5, reads DSGVTQTPKHLITATGQRVTLRCSPRSGDLSVYWYQQSLDQGLQFLIQYYNGEERAKGNILERFSAQQFPDLHSELNLSSLELGDSALYFCASSSSSGQETQYFGPGTRLLVL.

The V gene is TRBV28, the J gene TRBJ1-1, with 7 bases fitting TRBD1. This CDR3 is built from 16 residues. Germline V gives CDR1 MDHEN, CDR2 SYDVKM. Germline trimming cut 6 bases from V and 4 bases from J; bases unmatched to any gene: 14. CDR3 nucleotide sequence: TGTGCCAGCAGACATAACCGGGACAGTCGCACCACTGAAGCTTTCTTT. Protein: CASRHNRDSRTTEAFF.

This clone was picked up one time. This chain uses TRBV5-4 with TRBJ1-2, with D tentatively TRBD1 (5 bases). Trimming removed 3 bases at V and 4 bases at J, with 25 bases between. Germline CDR1 reads SGHNT; CDR2 reads YYREEE (reference sequence). The CDR3 consists of 18 residues. DNA for the CDR3: TGTGCCAGCAGCTGGAACACCCCTCCGGGACTGAGGCTCTATGGCTACACCTTC. As protein: CASSWNTPPGLRLYGYTF. Complete variable domain (other parts from reference TRBV5-4 and TRBJ1-2): ETGVTQSPTHLIKTRGQQVTLRCSSQSGHNTVSWYQQALGQGPQFIFQYYREEENGRGNFPPRFSGLQFPNYSSELNVNALELDDSALYLCASSWNTPPGLRLYGYTFGSGTRLTVV.

The chain is built from TRBV6-1 and TRBJ2-1, with 10 nucleotides matching TRBD2. CDR1 is MNHNS and CDR2 is SASEGT in the germline V gene. This CDR3 has 19 residues. V lost 4 bases, J lost 0 bases, and 12 bases stayed unmatched. CDR3 nucleotides: TGTGCCAGCAGTGGTACGGCTAGCGGGGGTAGAAGCTCCTACAATGAGCAGTTCTTC. It is translated as CASSGTASGGRSSYNEQFF.

The chain links TRBV2 to TRBJ1-4; D is unclear. Germline V CDR1 and CDR2: SNHLY, FYNNEI. This CDR3 has 14 amino acids. The V gene lost 7 bases and the J gene lost 8 bases, with 17 bases spanning the gap. CDR3 region: CASTASRFMEKLFF. The DNA for the CDR3 is TGTGCCAGCACCGCCAGCAGGTTTATGGAAAAACTGTTTTTT.

This clone was detected only once. V usage is TRBV29-1 and J usage is TRBJ1-5; D is unclear. Germline CDR1 and CDR2: SQVTM and ANQGSEA. The CDR3 covers 12 residues. Trimming shortened V by 5 bases and J by 5 bases, and 10 bases separated the two germline ends. CDR3 DNA: TGCAGCGTTTCAGGTGAAGATCAGCCCCAGCATTTT. It is translated as CSVSGEDQPQHF.

CDR3 DNA: TGTGCCAGCAGCCCCTCGGCGGGGGGTTACAATGAGCAGTTCTTC. Amino acid sequence: CASSPSAGGYNEQFF. The chain is built from TRBV7-3 and TRBJ2-1, with 8 nucleotides matching TRBD2. Losses at the gene ends were 5 bases for V and 4 bases for J; bases not matched to a gene: 7. This CDR3 contains 15 residues. Germline V gives CDR1 SGHTA, CDR2 FQGTGA.

The chain has TRBV6-5 and TRBJ1-1, with D unresolved. The CDR3 totals 14 residues. CDR1 is MNHEY and CDR2 is SVGAGI in the germline V gene. Trimming took off 6 bases at V and 2 bases at J, with 13 bases between the two ends. This chain's CDR3 is CASSKHNENTEAFF. The CDR3 nucleotides read TGTGCCAGCAGCAAACATAATGAAAACACTGAAGCTTTCTTT.

This chain uses TRBV2 with TRBJ1-1, with D perhaps TRBD1 (6 bases). With 6 bases removed from V and 0 bases from J, the gap between germline ends came to 11 bases. Germline CDR1 reads SNHLY; CDR2 reads FYNNEI. CDR3 size: 14 residues. The CDR3 region is CASRVTGMNTEAFF. In DNA form, the CDR3 reads TGTGCCAGCAGGGTAACAGGGATGAACACTGAAGCTTTCTTT.

The V call is TRBV19, the J call TRBJ1-2, with D possibly being TRBD1 (6 bases). The V and J ends lost 5 bases and 10 bases respectively, with 14 bases between them. In germline, CDR1 is LNHDA, CDR2 SQIVND (reference sequence). The CDR3 covers 12 residues. The CDR3 is CASSPRDRNYTF. CDR3 DNA sequence: TGTGCCAGTAGTCCCAGAGACAGGAACTACACCTTC.

The chain couples TRBV4-1 to TRBJ2-1; D is unclear. The V and J ends lost 1 base and 8 bases respectively, with 12 bases between them. The CDR3 consists of 14 residues. Germline V gene data show CDR1 as MGHRA and CDR2 as YSYEKL. This chain's CDR3 is CASSQVSGSDEQFF. The CDR3 nucleotides read TGCGCCAGCAGCCAAGTCTCCGGAAGCGATGAGCAGTTCTTC.